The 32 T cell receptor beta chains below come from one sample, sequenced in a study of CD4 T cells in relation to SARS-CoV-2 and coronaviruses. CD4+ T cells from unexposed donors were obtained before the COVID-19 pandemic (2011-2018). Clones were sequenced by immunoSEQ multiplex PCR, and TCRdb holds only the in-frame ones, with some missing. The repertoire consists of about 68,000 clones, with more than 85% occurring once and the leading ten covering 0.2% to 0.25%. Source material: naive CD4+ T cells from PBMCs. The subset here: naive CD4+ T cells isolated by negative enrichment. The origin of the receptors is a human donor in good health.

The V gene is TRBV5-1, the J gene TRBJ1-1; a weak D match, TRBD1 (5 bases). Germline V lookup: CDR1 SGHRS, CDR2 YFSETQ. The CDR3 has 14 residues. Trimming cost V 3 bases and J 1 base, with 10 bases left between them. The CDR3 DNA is TGCGCCAGCAGCTCGGGACGGGAGAACACTGAAGCTTTCTTT. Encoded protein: CASSSGRENTEAFF.

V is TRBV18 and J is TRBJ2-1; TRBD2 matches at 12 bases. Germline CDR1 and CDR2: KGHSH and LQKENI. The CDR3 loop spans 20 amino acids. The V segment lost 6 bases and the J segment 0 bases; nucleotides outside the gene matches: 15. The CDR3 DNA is TGTGCCAGCTCCGCTGGTGGACTAGCGGGAACAGATTCCTCCTACAATGAGCAGTTCTTC. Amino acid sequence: CASSAGGLAGTDSSYNEQFF.

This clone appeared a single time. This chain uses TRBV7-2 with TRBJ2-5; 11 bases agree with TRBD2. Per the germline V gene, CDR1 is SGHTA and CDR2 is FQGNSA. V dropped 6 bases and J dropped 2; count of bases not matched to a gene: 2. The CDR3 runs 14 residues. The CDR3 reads CASRRTSGQETQYF. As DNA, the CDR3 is TGTGCCAGCAGAAGGACTAGCGGGCAAGAGACCCAGTACTTC.

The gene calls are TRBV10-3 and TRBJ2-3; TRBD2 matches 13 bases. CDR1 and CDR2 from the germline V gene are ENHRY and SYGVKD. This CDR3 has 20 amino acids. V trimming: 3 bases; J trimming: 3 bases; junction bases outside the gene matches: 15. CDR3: CAISDLTSGRSLTETDTQYF. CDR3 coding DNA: TGTGCCATCAGTGATCTGACTAGCGGGAGGTCCCTCACCGAAACAGATACGCAGTATTTT.

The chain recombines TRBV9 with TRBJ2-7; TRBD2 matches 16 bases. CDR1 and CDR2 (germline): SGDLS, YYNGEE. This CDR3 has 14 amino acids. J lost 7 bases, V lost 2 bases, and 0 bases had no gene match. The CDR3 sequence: CASSVGLAGGEQYF. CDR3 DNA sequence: TGTGCCAGCAGCGTGGGACTAGCGGGAGGGGAGCAGTACTTC.

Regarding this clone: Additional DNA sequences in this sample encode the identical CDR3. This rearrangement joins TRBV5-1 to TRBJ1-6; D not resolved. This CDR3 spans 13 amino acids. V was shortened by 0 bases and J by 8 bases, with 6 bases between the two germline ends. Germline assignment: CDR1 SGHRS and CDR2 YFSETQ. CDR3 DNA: TGCGCCAGCAGCTTGGGCCGGGATTCACCCCTCCACTTT. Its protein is CASSLGRDSPLHF.

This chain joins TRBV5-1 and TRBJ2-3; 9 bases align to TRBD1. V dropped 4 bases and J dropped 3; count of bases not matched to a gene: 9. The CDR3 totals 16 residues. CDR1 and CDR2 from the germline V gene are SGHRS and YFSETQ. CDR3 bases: TGCGCCAGCAGCCCAAGGGGACAGGGAGGGACAGATACGCAGTATTTT. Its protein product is CASSPRGQGGTDTQYF.

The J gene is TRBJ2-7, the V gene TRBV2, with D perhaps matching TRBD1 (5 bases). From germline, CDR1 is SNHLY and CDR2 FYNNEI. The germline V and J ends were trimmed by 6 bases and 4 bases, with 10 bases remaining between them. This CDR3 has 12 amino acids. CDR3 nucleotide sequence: TGTGCCAGCAGGCGACAGTTATACGAGCAGTACTTC. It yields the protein CASRRQLYEQYF.

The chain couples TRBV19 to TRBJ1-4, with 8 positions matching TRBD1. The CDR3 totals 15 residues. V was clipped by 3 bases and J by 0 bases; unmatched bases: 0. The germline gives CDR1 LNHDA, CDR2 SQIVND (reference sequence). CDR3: CASSMDRATNEKLFF. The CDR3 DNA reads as TGTGCCAGTAGTATGGACAGGGCAACTAATGAAAAACTGTTTTTT.

The CDR3 protein is CSASIAGGISDTQYF. CDR3 nucleotide sequence: TGCAGCGCATCAATAGCGGGAGGGATTTCAGATACGCAGTATTTT. J is TRBJ2-3 and V is TRBV29-1; 11 bases are a match to TRBD2. The V gene's germline CDR1 is SQVTM and CDR2 ANQGSEA. The CDR3 extends over 15 amino acids. V was clipped by 7 bases and J by 4 bases; unmatched bases: 10.

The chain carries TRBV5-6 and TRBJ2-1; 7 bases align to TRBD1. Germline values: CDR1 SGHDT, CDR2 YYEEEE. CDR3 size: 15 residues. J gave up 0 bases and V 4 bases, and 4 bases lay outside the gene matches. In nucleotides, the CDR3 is TGTGCCAGCAGCACCACAGGGGCCTCCTACAATGAGCAGTTCTTC. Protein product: CASSTTGASYNEQFF.

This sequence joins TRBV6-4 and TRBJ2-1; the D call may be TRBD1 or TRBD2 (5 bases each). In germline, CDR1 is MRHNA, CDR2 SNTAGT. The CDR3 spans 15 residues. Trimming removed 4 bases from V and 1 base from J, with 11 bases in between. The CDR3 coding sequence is TGTGCCAGCAGTGCGGGGCAGGGATCCTACAATGAGCAGTTCTTC. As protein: CASSAGQGSYNEQFF.

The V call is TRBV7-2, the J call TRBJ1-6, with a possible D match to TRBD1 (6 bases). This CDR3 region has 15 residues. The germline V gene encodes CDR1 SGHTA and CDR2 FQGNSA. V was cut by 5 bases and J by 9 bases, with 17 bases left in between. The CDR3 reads CASSPQGGGTSPLHF. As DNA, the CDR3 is TGTGCCAGCAGCCCTCAAGGAGGGGGTACTTCACCCCTCCACTTT.

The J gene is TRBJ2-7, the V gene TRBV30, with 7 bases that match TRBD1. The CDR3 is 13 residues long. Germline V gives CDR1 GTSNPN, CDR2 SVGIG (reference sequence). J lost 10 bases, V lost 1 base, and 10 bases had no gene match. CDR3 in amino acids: CAWSASGQPFQYF. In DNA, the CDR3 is TGTGCCTGGAGTGCCTCGGGACAGCCCTTTCAGTACTTC.

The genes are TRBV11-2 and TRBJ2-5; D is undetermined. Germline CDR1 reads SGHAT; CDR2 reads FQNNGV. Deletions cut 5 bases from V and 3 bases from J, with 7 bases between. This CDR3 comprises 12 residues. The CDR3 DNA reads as TGTGCCAGCAGCCCTCCCGAAGAGACCCAGTACTTC. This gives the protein CASSPPEETQYF.

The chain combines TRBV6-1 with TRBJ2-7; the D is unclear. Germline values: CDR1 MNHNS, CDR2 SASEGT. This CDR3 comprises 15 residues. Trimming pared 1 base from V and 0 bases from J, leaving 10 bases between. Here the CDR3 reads CASSEGRANSYEQYF. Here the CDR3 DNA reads TGTGCCAGCAGTGAAGGTCGAGCGAACTCCTACGAGCAGTACTTC.

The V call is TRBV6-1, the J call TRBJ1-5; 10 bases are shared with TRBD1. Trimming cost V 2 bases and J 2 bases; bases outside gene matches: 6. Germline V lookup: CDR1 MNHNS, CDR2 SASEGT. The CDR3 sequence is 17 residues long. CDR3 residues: CASSENPGTGGNQPQHF. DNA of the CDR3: TGTGCCAGCAGTGAAAACCCCGGGACAGGGGGCAATCAGCCCCAGCATTTT.

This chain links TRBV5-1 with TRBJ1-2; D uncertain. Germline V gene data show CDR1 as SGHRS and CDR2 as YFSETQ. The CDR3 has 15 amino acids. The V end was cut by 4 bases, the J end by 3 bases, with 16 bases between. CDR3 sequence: CASSDPGPLDYGYTF. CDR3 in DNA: TGCGCCAGCAGCGATCCGGGCCCTCTAGACTATGGCTACACCTTC.

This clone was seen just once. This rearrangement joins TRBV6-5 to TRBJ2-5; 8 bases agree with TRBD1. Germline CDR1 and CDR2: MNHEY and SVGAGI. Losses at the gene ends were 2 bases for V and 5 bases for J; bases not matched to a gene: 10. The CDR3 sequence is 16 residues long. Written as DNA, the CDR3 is TGTGCCAGCAGTTACGGGTGGGCTAGACAGGGGGAGACCCAGTACTTC. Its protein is CASSYGWARQGETQYF.

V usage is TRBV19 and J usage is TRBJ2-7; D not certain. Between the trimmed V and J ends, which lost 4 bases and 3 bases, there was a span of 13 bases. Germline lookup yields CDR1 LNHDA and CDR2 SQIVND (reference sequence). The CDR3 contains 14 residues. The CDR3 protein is CASSKGRHYYEQYF. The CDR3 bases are TGTGCCAGTAGTAAGGGAAGACACTACTACGAGCAGTACTTC.

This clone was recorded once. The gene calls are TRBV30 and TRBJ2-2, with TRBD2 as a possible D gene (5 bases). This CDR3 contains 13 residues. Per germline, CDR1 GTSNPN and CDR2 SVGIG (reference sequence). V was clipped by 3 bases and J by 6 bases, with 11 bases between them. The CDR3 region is CAWREFGAGELFF. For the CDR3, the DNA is TGTGCCTGGAGGGAGTTCGGGGCCGGGGAGCTGTTTTTT.

The CDR3 DNA reads as TGTGCCAGCAGTTCAAGTCTAGCGGGCACAGATACGCAGTATTTT. This translates into CASSSSLAGTDTQYF. This chain uses TRBV6-2 or TRBV6-3 with TRBJ2-3, with 7 bases matching TRBD2. The CDR3 consists of 15 residues. CDR1 and CDR2 from the germline V gene are MNHEY and SVGEGT. J was trimmed by 1 base and V by 4 bases; bases with no gene match: 5.

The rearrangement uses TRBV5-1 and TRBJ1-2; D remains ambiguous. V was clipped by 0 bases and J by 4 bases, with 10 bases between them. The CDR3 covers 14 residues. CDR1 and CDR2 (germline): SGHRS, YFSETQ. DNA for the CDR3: TGCGCCAGCAGCTTGGAGGCGGTGACCTATGGCTACACCTTC. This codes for CASSLEAVTYGYTF.

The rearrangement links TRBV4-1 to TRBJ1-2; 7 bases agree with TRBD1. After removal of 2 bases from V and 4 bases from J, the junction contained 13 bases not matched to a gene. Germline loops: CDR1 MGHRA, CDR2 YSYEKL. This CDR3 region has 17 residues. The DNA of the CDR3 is TGCGCCAGCAGCCAACCAGCGGCTAGACAGGGAAGCTATGGCTACACCTTC. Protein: CASSQPAARQGSYGYTF.

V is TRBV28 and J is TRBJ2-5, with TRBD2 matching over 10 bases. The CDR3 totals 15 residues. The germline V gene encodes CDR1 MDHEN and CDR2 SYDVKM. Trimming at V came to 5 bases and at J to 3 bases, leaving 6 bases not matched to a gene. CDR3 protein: CASSKLAGQEETQYF. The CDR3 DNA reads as TGTGCCAGCAGTAAACTAGCGGGACAGGAAGAGACCCAGTACTTC.

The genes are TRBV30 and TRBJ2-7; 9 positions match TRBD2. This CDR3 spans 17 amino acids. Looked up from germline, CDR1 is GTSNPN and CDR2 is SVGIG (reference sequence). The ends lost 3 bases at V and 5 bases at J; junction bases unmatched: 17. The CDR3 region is CAWRRGGGASTRNEQYF. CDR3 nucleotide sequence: TGTGCCTGGAGAAGAGGCGGGGGGGCCTCAACGAGAAACGAGCAGTACTTC.

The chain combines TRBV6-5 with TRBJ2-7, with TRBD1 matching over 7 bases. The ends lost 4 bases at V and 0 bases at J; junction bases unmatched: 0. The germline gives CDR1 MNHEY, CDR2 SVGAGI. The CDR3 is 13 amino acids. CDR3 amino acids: CASSSGGSYEQYF. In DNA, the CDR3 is TGTGCCAGCAGTTCAGGGGGCTCCTACGAGCAGTACTTC.

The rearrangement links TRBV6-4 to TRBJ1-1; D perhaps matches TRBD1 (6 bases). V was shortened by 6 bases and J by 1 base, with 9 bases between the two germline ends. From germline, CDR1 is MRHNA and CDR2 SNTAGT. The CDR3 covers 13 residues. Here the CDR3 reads CASRHRENTEAFF. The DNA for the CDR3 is TGTGCCAGCAGGCACAGGGAGAACACTGAAGCTTTCTTT.

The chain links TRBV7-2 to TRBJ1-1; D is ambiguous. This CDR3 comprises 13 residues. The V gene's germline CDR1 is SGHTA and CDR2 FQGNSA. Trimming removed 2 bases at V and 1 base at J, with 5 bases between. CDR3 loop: CASSLRANTEAFF. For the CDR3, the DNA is TGTGCCAGCAGCTTAAGGGCGAACACTGAAGCTTTCTTT.

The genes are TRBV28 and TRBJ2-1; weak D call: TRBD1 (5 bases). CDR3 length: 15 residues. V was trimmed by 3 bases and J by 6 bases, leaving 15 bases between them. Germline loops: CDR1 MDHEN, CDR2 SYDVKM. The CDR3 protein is CASSLGRAGVNEQFF. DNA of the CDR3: TGTGCCAGCAGTTTGGGCAGGGCTGGGGTCAATGAGCAGTTCTTC.

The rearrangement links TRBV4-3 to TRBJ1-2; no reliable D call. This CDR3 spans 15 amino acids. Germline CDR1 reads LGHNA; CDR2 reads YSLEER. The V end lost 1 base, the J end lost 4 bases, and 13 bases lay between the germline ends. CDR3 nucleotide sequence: TGCGCCAGCAGCCAAGTTTACAGCTTCCTCTATGGCTACACCTTC. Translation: CASSQVYSFLYGYTF.

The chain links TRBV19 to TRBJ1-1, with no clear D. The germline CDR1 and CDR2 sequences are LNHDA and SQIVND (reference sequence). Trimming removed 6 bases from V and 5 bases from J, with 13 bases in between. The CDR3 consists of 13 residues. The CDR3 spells CASSVSGRTEAFF. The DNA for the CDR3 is TGTGCCAGTAGCGTAAGTGGGAGGACTGAAGCTTTCTTT.